Listed here are 18 T cell receptor beta chains from one sample, sequenced in a study of blood T cell repertoires in COVID-19. This table comes from immunoSEQ multiplex PCR, and its TCRdb copy is limited to in-frame clones, with some not included. The table includes about 130,000 clones, approximately 90% detected once. Input material: peripheral blood. These receptors all come from a man aged 55 to 69 with active or convalescent COVID-19.

This chain joins TRBV2 and TRBJ1-2, with D uncertain. V lost 7 bases to trimming and J lost 14 bases, with 17 bases between them. CDR1 is SNHLY and CDR2 is FYNNEI in the germline V gene. The CDR3 is made up of 11 amino acids. Written as DNA, the CDR3 is TGTGCCAGCACCACGGGAGTTATAAGAACCTTC. Translated: CASTTGVIRTF.

The J gene is TRBJ2-3, the V gene TRBV5-1, with 12 bases aligning to TRBD2. The CDR3 loop spans 16 amino acids. V trimming: 0 bases; J trimming: 3 bases; junction bases outside the gene matches: 2. CDR1 and CDR2 (germline): SGHRS, YFSETQ. The chain's CDR3 is CASSLALAGGTDTQYF. DNA of the CDR3: TGCGCCAGCAGCTTGGCTCTAGCGGGGGGGACAGATACGCAGTATTTT.

The chain combines TRBV5-4 with TRBJ2-3; 9 positions agree with TRBD2. Trimming took 0 bases from V and 2 from J; bases not matched to a gene: 1. The CDR3 covers 15 residues. Germline V gene data show CDR1 as SGHNT and CDR2 as YYREEE (reference sequence). CDR3 DNA sequence: TGTGCCAGCAGCTTGGGCGGGGGGGTCACAGATACGCAGTATTTT. Its translation: CASSLGGGVTDTQYF.

V is TRBV10-3 and J is TRBJ1-4; D possibly corresponds to TRBD1 (5 bases). V was clipped by 2 bases and J by 6 bases, with 10 bases between them. In germline, CDR1 is ENHRY, CDR2 SYGVKD. This CDR3 spans 14 amino acids. Written as DNA, the CDR3 is TGTGCCATCAGTGAGAGGGGCCCCCATGAAAAACTGTTTTTT. This codes for CAISERGPHEKLFF.

V and J are TRBV19 and TRBJ2-3; tentative D call: TRBD1 (7 bases). CDR1 and CDR2 (germline): LNHDA, SQIVND (reference sequence). The CDR3 has 15 residues. V dropped 4 bases and J dropped 3 bases, with 14 bases sitting between them. CDR3 nucleotides: TGTGCCAGTAGTAGACAGGGTGCGGGGACAGATACGCAGTATTTT. Its translation: CASSRQGAGTDTQYF.

V is TRBV6-6 and J is TRBJ2-5, with D maybe TRBD1 (6 bases). CDR3 size: 12 residues. Trimming pared 8 bases from V and 1 base from J, leaving 8 bases between. Germline V gives CDR1 MNHNY, CDR2 SVGAGI (reference sequence). CDR3 DNA: TGTGCCAGCGGACAGATCCAAGAGACCCAGTACTTC. It specifies CASGQIQETQYF.

The chain joins TRBV10-3 to TRBJ1-6; possible D gene TRBD1, 5 bases. With 4 bases removed from V and 7 bases from J, the gap between germline ends came to 5 bases. CDR3 length: 12 residues. Per germline, CDR1 ENHRY and CDR2 SYGVKD. This chain's CDR3 is CAISGGNSPLHF. CDR3 coding DNA: TGTGCCATCAGTGGGGGCAATTCACCCCTCCACTTT.

The chain employs TRBV7-2 and TRBJ2-7; possibly TRBD2 for D (6 bases). V gave up 4 bases and J gave up 6 bases, with 13 bases separating them. Looked up from germline, CDR1 is SGHTA and CDR2 is FQGNSA. This CDR3 has 13 amino acids. CDR3 loop: CASSSVFGGEQYF. The CDR3, as DNA: TGTGCCAGCAGCTCCGTTTTCGGGGGCGAGCAGTACTTC.

This chain joins TRBV29-1 and TRBJ2-4, with TRBD1 identical over 7 bases. Germline CDR1 reads SQVTM; CDR2 reads ANQGSEA. This CDR3 contains 14 residues. Losses at the gene ends were 5 bases for V and 10 bases for J; bases not matched to a gene: 14. DNA of the CDR3: TGCAGCGTTAGATCCGGGACAGACGTTCGGATTCAGTACTTC. Its translation is CSVRSGTDVRIQYF.

This clone has only one observation. The V call is TRBV28, the J call TRBJ2-1; 7 bases are a match to TRBD1. J lost 4 bases, V lost 6 bases, and 9 bases had no gene match. The germline CDR1 and CDR2 sequences are MDHEN and SYDVKM. The CDR3 spans 15 residues. This chain's CDR3 is CASRLRTGNYNEQFF. The CDR3, as DNA: TGTGCCAGCAGACTAAGGACAGGCAATTACAATGAGCAGTTCTTC.

There are a few counts of this clone. This sequence joins TRBV5-1 and TRBJ2-1; TRBD2 matches at 7 bases. Germline V CDR1 and CDR2: SGHRS, YFSETQ. This CDR3 has 12 amino acids. V shed 6 bases and J 5 bases; nucleotides not matched to a gene: 2. This CDR3 reads CASNLADNEQFF. The CDR3 DNA reads TGCGCCAGCAACCTAGCGGACAATGAGCAGTTCTTC.

The DNA of the CDR3 is TGTGCCAGCAGCTTCTCACCTGAGGATACGCAGTATTTT. This gives the protein CASSFSPEDTQYF. This rearrangement joins TRBV5-5 to TRBJ2-3; D is unclear. Trimming pared 2 bases from V and 6 bases from J, leaving 10 bases between. Germline CDR1 reads SGHKS; CDR2 reads YYEKEE (reference sequence). The CDR3 spans 13 residues. The variable domain in full, with the rest retrieved from reference TRBV5-5 and TRBJ2-3, is DAGVTQSPTHLIKTRGQQVTLRCSPISGHKSVSWYQQVLGQGPQFIFQYYEKEERGRGNFPDRFSARQFPNYSSELNVNALLLGDSALYLCASSFSPEDTQYFGPGTRLTVL.

This rearrangement joins TRBV10-3 to TRBJ2-1; D is undetermined. CDR1 is ENHRY, CDR2 SYGVKD, per germline. V was clipped by 6 bases and J by 0 bases, with 9 bases between them. There are 14 residues in the CDR3. CDR3 amino acids: CAISARGSYNEQFF. CDR3 in DNA: TGTGCCATCAGCGCTAGAGGCTCCTACAATGAGCAGTTCTTC.

This rearrangement joins TRBV9 to TRBJ2-1; the D is unclear. Trimming cost V 2 bases and J 0 bases, with 9 bases left between them. Per the germline V gene, CDR1 is SGDLS and CDR2 is YYNGEE. The CDR3 contains 15 residues. CDR3 protein: CASSVTSFSYNEQFF. The CDR3 nucleotides are TGTGCCAGCAGCGTTACATCTTTCTCCTACAATGAGCAGTTCTTC.

This clone was seen a handful of times. The chain couples TRBV11-3 to TRBJ1-2; TRBD1 aligns across 7 bases. V lost 7 bases and J lost 6; bases outside the gene matches: 11. CDR3 length equals 14 residues. Germline V gene data show CDR1 as SGHNT and CDR2 as YENEEA. As DNA, the CDR3 is TGTGCCAGCATCGGAACGGACAGGACCGATGGCTACACCTTC. This sequence encodes CASIGTDRTDGYTF.

This chain links TRBV7-9 with TRBJ1-2, with 8 positions matching TRBD1. The length of the CDR3 is 16 residues. The germline V gene encodes CDR1 SEHNR and CDR2 FQNEAQ (reference sequence). V lost 4 bases to trimming and J lost 4 bases; unmatched junction nucleotides: 11. CDR3 in DNA: TGTGCCAGCAGCTATCTAGCAGGGGGCGGTGGCTATGGCTACACCTTC. Translated: CASSYLAGGGGYGYTF.

The rearrangement joins TRBV6-6 to TRBJ2-3; 12 nucleotides agree with TRBD2. There are 15 residues in the CDR3. The ends lost 6 bases at V and 7 bases at J; junction bases unmatched: 8. Germline values: CDR1 MNHNY, CDR2 SVGAGI (reference sequence). The CDR3 DNA sequence: TGTGCCAGCAGCCCGACTAGCGGGAGTAGAAATACGCAGTATTTT. The encoded protein is CASSPTSGSRNTQYF.

The genes are TRBV2 and TRBJ1-6; D is perhaps TRBD1 (6 bases). The CDR3 totals 13 residues. CDR1 and CDR2 (germline): SNHLY, FYNNEI. Trimming cost V 3 bases and J 10 bases, with 10 bases left between them. CDR3: CASSDRGNSPLHF. CDR3 in DNA: TGTGCCAGCAGTGACAGGGGTAACTCACCCCTCCACTTT.